The 26 T cell receptor beta chains reported below all come from one sample, sequenced in a study of shared clonotypes between healthy human individuals. Clones were read by immunoSEQ multiplex PCR, and TCRdb kept only the in-frame ones, dropping some. The sample lists 2 million to 2.5 million clones; approximately 95% were seen once. Sequencing was done on a sample of naive CD4+ T cells from PBMCs. Indicated subset: CD45RA+ positively selected. These receptors were obtained from a man younger than 35 in good health. Some clones in this sample may be carry-over from other donors' samples.

This chain connects TRBV19 to TRBJ1-2; 9 nucleotides align to TRBD1. The V segment lost 5 bases and the J segment 5 bases; nucleotides outside the gene matches: 6. CDR3 length: 14 amino acids. CDR1 LNHDA and CDR2 SQIVND come from the germline V gene (reference sequence). Here the CDR3 reads CASSQRTGAYGYTF. CDR3 coding DNA: TGTGCCAGTAGTCAACGGACAGGGGCTTATGGCTACACCTTC.

This clone appeared once. This sample also contains other DNA sequences that code for the same CDR3. The rearrangement joins TRBV11-2 to TRBJ2-7; tentative D call: TRBD1 (5 bases). Trimming cost V 5 bases and J 3 bases, with 8 bases left between them. The germline V gene encodes CDR1 SGHAT and CDR2 FQNNGV. This CDR3 has 12 residues. CDR3 sequence (DNA): TGTGCCAGCAGCGTTACAGGCTACGAGCAGTACTTC. Its translation is CASSVTGYEQYF.

The chain has TRBV11-2 and TRBJ1-2, with 8 nucleotides matching TRBD1. Germline CDR1 and CDR2: SGHAT and FQNNGV. The V gene end was trimmed by 2 bases and the J gene end by 8 bases; junction bases not matched to a gene: 16. The CDR3 runs 17 residues. The CDR3 region is CASSLSRIGQGIRGYTF. The CDR3 bases are TGTGCCAGCAGCTTATCCCGTATAGGACAGGGCATTAGGGGCTACACCTTC.

This chain connects TRBV28 to TRBJ1-1; D possibly corresponds to TRBD1 (5 bases). The length of the CDR3 is 14 residues. Germline V CDR1 and CDR2: MDHEN, SYDVKM. V was trimmed by 7 bases and J by 3 bases, leaving 15 bases between them. CDR3 sequence reads: CASNAGQGHTEAFF. The CDR3 region has the DNA TGTGCCAGCAACGCGGGTCAGGGTCACACTGAAGCTTTCTTT.

The chain links TRBV6-1 to TRBJ1-2; 8 positions agree with TRBD1. V lost 9 bases to trimming and J lost 6 bases; unmatched junction nucleotides: 15. Germline assignment: CDR1 MNHNS and CDR2 SASEGT. The CDR3 spans 15 residues. The CDR3 protein is CARVQGGRGLNGYTF. The CDR3 DNA reads TGTGCCAGGGTCCAGGGGGGCAGGGGGCTTAATGGCTACACCTTC.

The chain employs TRBV27 and TRBJ2-1, with 7 nucleotides matching TRBD2. V trimming: 3 bases; J trimming: 15 bases; junction bases outside the gene matches: 5. The CDR3 length is 11 residues. Per germline, CDR1 MNHEY and CDR2 SMNVEV (reference sequence). CDR3 sequence: CASSFGGVRFF. CDR3 in DNA: TGTGCCAGCAGTTTTGGGGGGGTCCGGTTCTTC.

This clone came up a few times. This chain links TRBV5-4 with TRBJ1-1, with unresolved D. Trimming removed 0 bases at V and 3 bases at J, with 6 bases between. Germline V lookup: CDR1 SGHNT, CDR2 YYREEE (reference sequence). This CDR3 comprises 13 residues. The CDR3 DNA sequence: TGTGCCAGCAGCTTGGTCGGGGACACTGAAGCTTTCTTT. Its translation: CASSLVGDTEAFF.

The rearrangement uses TRBV7-3 and TRBJ2-1, with 7 bases aligning to TRBD2. Per the germline V gene, CDR1 is SGHTA and CDR2 is FQGTGA. J lost 3 bases, V lost 2 bases, and 4 bases had no gene match. This CDR3 is built from 15 residues. The CDR3 nucleotides read TGTGCCAGCAGCTTATCCCGGGAGGACTACAATGAGCAGTTCTTC. As protein: CASSLSREDYNEQFF.

The chain uses TRBV5-1 and TRBJ2-5; 8 nucleotides line up with TRBD2. From germline, CDR1 is SGHRS and CDR2 YFSETQ. J lost 1 base, V lost 4 bases, and 6 bases had no gene match. This CDR3 has 15 amino acids. The CDR3 sequence: CASSDTSGAQETQYF. The CDR3, as DNA: TGCGCCAGCAGCGACACTAGCGGAGCCCAAGAGACCCAGTACTTC.

DNA of the CDR3: TGTGCCATCAGTGAGTCAACAGGGGGCATGGATTCACCCCTCCACTTT. Translation: CAISESTGGMDSPLHF. The rearrangement joins TRBV10-3 to TRBJ1-6; 9 bases match TRBD1. The trim removed 0 bases at V and 8 bases at J, leaving 5 bases unmatched. Germline-derived CDR1 and CDR2 are ENHRY and SYGVKD. CDR3 size: 16 residues.

The chain joins TRBV28 to TRBJ1-2; D is uncertain. V lost 2 bases and J lost 4, with 11 bases in between. This CDR3 comprises 14 residues. In germline, CDR1 is MDHEN, CDR2 SYDVKM. The CDR3 loop reads CASSLPSRPYGYTF. In nucleotides, the CDR3 is TGTGCCAGCAGTTTACCCTCCAGACCCTATGGCTACACCTTC.

A remark on this clone: The sample contains more than one DNA sequence encoding this CDR3. The rearrangement joins TRBV9 to TRBJ2-1; D might be TRBD2 (5 bases). The CDR3 is 12 amino acids. V dropped 4 bases and J dropped 7 bases, with 9 bases sitting between them. Per germline, CDR1 SGDLS and CDR2 YYNGEE. CDR3 nucleotides: TGTGCCAGCAGCTTCAGCGGAAATGAGCAGTTCTTC. It yields the protein CASSFSGNEQFF.

The CDR3 DNA reads TGTGCCAGCAGCCAGAGACAGGGCTCCTACGAGCAGTACTTC. It codes for CASSQRQGSYEQYF. V usage is TRBV5-4 and J usage is TRBJ2-7; 7 nucleotides align to TRBD1. Losses at the gene ends were 4 bases for V and 0 bases for J; bases not matched to a gene: 4. Germline V gene lookup returns CDR1 SGHNT and CDR2 YYREEE (reference sequence). The CDR3 consists of 14 residues.

The chain links TRBV11-2 to TRBJ1-1; D remains unclear. V was trimmed by 3 bases and J by 5 bases, leaving 16 bases between them. Germline-derived CDR1 and CDR2 are SGHAT and FQNNGV. The CDR3 spans 15 residues. CDR3 sequence: CASSFQESPRTEAFF. The CDR3 coding sequence is TGTGCCAGCAGCTTCCAGGAATCCCCGAGGACTGAAGCTTTCTTT.

This clone was detected only once. Other DNA sequences in the same sample also yield this CDR3. V usage is TRBV7-2 and J usage is TRBJ1-5; tentative D call: TRBD1 (6 bases). Trimming cost V 5 bases and J 3 bases, with 11 bases left between them. The CDR3 consists of 14 residues. Germline V gene lookup returns CDR1 SGHTA and CDR2 FQGNSA. CDR3 in amino acids: CASSPTGANQPQHF. The CDR3 DNA reads as TGTGCCAGCAGCCCGACGGGGGCCAATCAGCCCCAGCATTTT.

The genes are TRBV15 and TRBJ2-1; D possibly corresponds to TRBD1 (5 bases). Trimming took off 1 base at V and 6 bases at J, with 7 bases between the two ends. The length of the CDR3 is 13 residues. Per the germline V gene, CDR1 is LNHNV and CDR2 is YYDKDF (reference sequence). CDR3 sequence reads: CATSRGGSNEQFF. CDR3 DNA: TGTGCCACCAGCAGAGGGGGCAGCAATGAGCAGTTCTTC.

This clone was seen just once. CDR3 amino acids: CASSPRDGYTF. CDR3 sequence (DNA): TGTGCCAGCTCACCAAGGGATGGCTACACCTTC. The V gene is TRBV18, the J gene TRBJ1-2; no definite D call. Trimming removed 2 bases from V and 6 bases from J, with 4 bases in between. This CDR3 is 11 amino acids long. The germline V gene encodes CDR1 KGHSH and CDR2 LQKENI.

This clone was counted only a few times. The V call is TRBV30, the J call TRBJ1-2; 7 positions match TRBD1. The CDR3 has 13 residues. Looked up from germline, CDR1 is GTSNPN and CDR2 is SVGIG (reference sequence). The ends lost 4 bases at V and 3 bases at J; junction bases unmatched: 5. CDR3 protein: CAWINTGDYGYTF. In nucleotides, the CDR3 is TGTGCCTGGATCAACACAGGGGACTATGGCTACACCTTC.

This clone was observed a few times. This chain joins TRBV2 and TRBJ1-5; D call uncertain. CDR3 length: 16 amino acids. The germline CDR1 and CDR2 sequences are SNHLY and FYNNEI. V was clipped by 4 bases and J by 3 bases, with 16 bases between them. CDR3 bases: TGTGCCAGCAGTGGTCCGGGAGGCGCGGTCAATCAGCCCCAGCATTTT. Translated, it gives CASSGPGGAVNQPQHF.

The chain recombines TRBV11-3 with TRBJ2-1; tentative D call: TRBD2 (6 bases). This CDR3 comprises 14 residues. Germline CDR1 is SGHNT and CDR2 is YENEEA. Trimming took 0 bases from V and 3 from J, leaving 6 bases between them. The CDR3 sequence: CASSLDSGYNEQFF. In DNA form, the CDR3 reads TGTGCCAGCAGCTTAGATAGCGGCTACAATGAGCAGTTCTTC. Based on the CDR3 plus reference TRBV11-3 and TRBJ2-1, the full variable domain is EAGVVQSPRYKIIEKKQPVAFWCNPISGHNTLYWYLQNLGQGPELLIRYENEEAVDDSQLPKDRFSAERLKGVDSTLKIQPAELGDSAVYLCASSLDSGYNEQFFGPGTRLTVL.

The rearrangement uses TRBV28 and TRBJ1-5; no clear D gene. The CDR3 consists of 15 residues. Trimming removed 5 bases at V and 11 bases at J, with 22 bases between. Germline CDR1 reads MDHEN; CDR2 reads SYDVKM. The CDR3: CASSPSGSKRGAQHF. CDR3 DNA: TGTGCCAGCAGTCCCTCGGGTTCGAAGCGGGGAGCCCAGCATTTT.

This clone has only a few counts. The chain is built from TRBV28 and TRBJ1-5, with D unclear. The CDR3 runs to 12 residues. V lost 7 bases and J lost 6, with 10 bases in between. CDR1 and CDR2 (germline): MDHEN, SYDVKM. The CDR3 reads CASKMGGQPQHF. CDR3 in DNA: TGTGCCAGCAAAATGGGAGGTCAGCCCCAGCATTTT.

V and J are TRBV28 and TRBJ2-7, with 8 positions matching TRBD2. Germline loops: CDR1 MDHEN, CDR2 SYDVKM. This CDR3 contains 16 residues. The J segment lost 0 bases and the V segment lost 4 bases, leaving 8 bases of the junction unmatched. Here the CDR3 reads CASSSPGGAASYEQYF. CDR3 coding DNA: TGTGCCAGCAGTTCCCCCGGGGGGGCGGCCTCCTACGAGCAGTACTTC.

Comment on this clone: Other DNA sequences from this sample encode an identical CDR3 as well. The gene calls are TRBV5-1 and TRBJ2-5; D is tentatively TRBD1 or TRBD2 (5 bases each). The CDR3 loop spans 14 amino acids. Trimming removed 4 bases at V and 1 base at J, with 11 bases between. The germline gives CDR1 SGHRS, CDR2 YFSETQ. CDR3 DNA: TGCGCCAGCAGCCCTGGGGGTACCCAAGAGACCCAGTACTTC. Its translation: CASSPGGTQETQYF.

The J gene is TRBJ2-7, the V gene TRBV15; D is undetermined. Trimming took off 5 bases at V and 2 bases at J, with 10 bases between the two ends. This CDR3 contains 13 residues. The germline V gene encodes CDR1 LNHNV and CDR2 YYDKDF (reference sequence). CDR3 sequence: CATSLPPAYEQYF. CDR3 nucleotides: TGTGCCACCAGCCTACCACCCGCCTACGAGCAGTACTTC.

This chain uses TRBV19 with TRBJ2-7; 13 bases fit TRBD2. The CDR3 contains 18 residues. V dropped 5 bases and J dropped 4; count of bases not matched to a gene: 14. CDR1 LNHDA and CDR2 SQIVND come from the germline V gene (reference sequence). The CDR3 bases are TGTGCCAGTAGTCGAAAAAGGACTAGCGGGAGTTTCCCATACGAGCAGTACTTC. This translates into CASSRKRTSGSFPYEQYF.